Described below is a single T cell receptor (beta chain) sequence and its context. Its antigen remains unidentified. The germline V gene has CDR1 LNHDA and CDR2 SQIVND (reference sequence). V lost 4 bases, J lost 2 bases, and 9 bases stayed unmatched. This CDR3 region has 17 residues. This sample is drawn from a study of cytomegalovirus exposure and HLA in healthy donors. Study-level background: Roughly 80 million unique TCRs from HLA-typed donors were held in an early data release. Study findings and constraints: In a later analysis, CMV-associated beta chains were mostly HLA-associated, it appeared. Being productive about 87% or about 30% of the time was typical of most TCR beta V segments in an earlier analysis. Confirmation in vitro established that a few CMV-associated chains were specific for CMV antigens.

In the PCR, 60 Vbeta and 13 Jbeta primers were used. The repertoire was sequenced with immunoSEQ multiplex PCR; TCRdb's copy has only in-frame clones and lacks some. The sample records nearly 65,000 clones, under 85% being singletons. V and J are TRBV19 and TRBJ2-7; 12 positions match TRBD1. This TCR was sampled from a man aged 45-65 years in good health and CMV-seronegative. Specimen: PBMCs. CDR3 amino acids: CASSRGQGAGYAYEQYF. The CDR3 DNA reads TGTGCCAGTAGTAGGGGACAGGGGGCGGGTTACGCCTACGAGCAGTACTTC.